This T cell receptor (beta chain) originates from a study of T cells after yellow fever vaccination. For the study at large: Each low-cell-number fraction was prepared by means of SMART-Seq v4 Ultra Low Input.

The study made its TCR cDNA through 5'RACE template switching. That step introduced a universal primer site along with UMIs. TCRdb analysed the 5' RACE reads with MiXCR anew, one entry per CDR3 protein. Counted here are 450,000 to 650,000 distinct CDR3 sequences, approximately 12% occurring once; the ten biggest clones make up about 14%. The CDR3 covers 14 residues. Trimming took 8 bases from V and 3 from J, leaving 13 bases between them. As for this clonotype: The target antigen is unknown.

The study, taken as a whole, reports: Though weaker, the secondary response peaked faster, on day 5 versus 15. Most primary-vaccination clones reappeared after the booster (about 95% CD4, around 88% CD8).

This TCR was sampled from a man aged 30 to 45 who received the YFV17D yellow fever vaccine. The sequences come from PBMCs, collected on the day of the yellow fever booster vaccination. The chain joins TRBV12-3 or TRBV12-4 to TRBJ2-2, with a weak D call TRBD1 (6 bases). The CDR3 reads CASLGGVHTGELFF. CDR3 sequence (DNA): TGTGCCAGCTTAGGGGGAGTTCACACCGGGGAGCTGTTTTTT.